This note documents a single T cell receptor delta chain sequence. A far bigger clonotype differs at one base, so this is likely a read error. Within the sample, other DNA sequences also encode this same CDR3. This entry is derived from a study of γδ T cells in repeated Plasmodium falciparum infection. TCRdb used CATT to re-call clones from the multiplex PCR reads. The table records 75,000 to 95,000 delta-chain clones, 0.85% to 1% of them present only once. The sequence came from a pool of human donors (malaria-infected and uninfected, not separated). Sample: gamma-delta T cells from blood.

CDR3 residues: CALVSVDTELIF. The CDR3, as DNA: TGTGCTCTTGTTTCAGTGGATACGGAACTCATCTTT. The chain uses TRDV1 and TRDJ1; 7 bases are shared with TRDD3. The ends lost 7 bases at V and 9 bases at J; junction bases unmatched: 8. Germline V lookup: CDR1 TSWWSYY, CDR2 QGS. CDR3 size: 12 residues.